The 22 T cell receptor beta chains listed next were all sequenced from one sample in a study of CD8 T cells in Susac syndrome. The RNA input was about 0.5 to 1 ug, and it was reverse transcribed with random hexamers. TCRdb re-called the immunoSEQ multiplex PCR reads through MiXCR, storing one row per CDR3 protein. Among about 300,000 distinct CDR3 sequences listed, 70% to 90% were seen once. The source material was CD8+ T cells from PBMCs. These receptors were collected from a human donor with multiple sclerosis.

The chain carries TRBV9 and TRBJ2-1, with D tentatively TRBD1 or TRBD2 (7 bases each). The CDR3 runs 15 residues. Germline assignment: CDR1 SGDLS and CDR2 YYNGEE. Trimming cost V 0 bases and J 8 bases, with 15 bases left between them. The CDR3 reads CASSVGGGGGDEQFF. CDR3 DNA sequence: TGTGCCAGCAGCGTAGGCGGGGGAGGGGGCGATGAGCAGTTCTTC. Looking up the rest from reference TRBV9 and TRBJ2-1 gives the full variable domain: DSGVTQTPKHLITATGQRVTLRCSPRSGDLSVYWYQQSLDQGLQFLIQYYNGEERAKGNILERFSAQQFPDLHSELNLSSLELGDSALYFCASSVGGGGGDEQFFGPGTRLTVL.

The J gene is TRBJ2-7, the V gene TRBV5-6; 9 positions match TRBD1. The CDR3 runs 13 residues. Germline assignment: CDR1 SGHDT and CDR2 YYEEEE. V was clipped by 5 bases and J by 5 bases; unmatched bases: 5. In nucleotides, the CDR3 is TGTGCCAGCAGGGACAGGGGAAGGGACGAGCAGTACTTC. This gives the protein CASRDRGRDEQYF.

This chain uses TRBV10-3 with TRBJ2-1; D is unclear. Germline CDR1 ENHRY, CDR2 SYGVKD. The CDR3 covers 11 residues. Trimming pared 3 bases from V and 5 bases from J, leaving 2 bases between. This chain's CDR3 is CAISDDNEQFF. The CDR3 coding sequence is TGTGCCATCAGTGATGACAATGAGCAGTTCTTC.

The chain recombines TRBV7-3 with TRBJ2-5, with a weak D call TRBD2 (5 bases). V was clipped by 2 bases and J by 4 bases, with 14 bases between them. Germline V lookup: CDR1 SGHTA, CDR2 FQGTGA. The CDR3 covers 15 residues. The CDR3 spells CASSLLPGEPETQYF. CDR3 nucleotide sequence: TGTGCCAGCAGCTTATTACCTGGGGAGCCAGAGACCCAGTACTTC.

The rearrangement uses TRBV29-1 and TRBJ2-6, with TRBD1 identical over 11 bases. The CDR3 has 16 amino acids. Trimming removed 4 bases from V and 3 bases from J; junction bases left unmatched: 5. Germline-derived CDR1 and CDR2 are SQVTM and ANQGSEA. Written as DNA, the CDR3 is TGCAGCGTTGGAGGGACAGGGGGGAGTGGGGCCAACGTCCTGACTTTC. Protein product: CSVGGTGGSGANVLTF.

The genes are TRBV5-1 and TRBJ2-7; 10 bases line up with TRBD2. The ends lost 0 bases at V and 4 bases at J; junction bases unmatched: 7. This CDR3 is 16 amino acids long. Germline V gives CDR1 SGHRS, CDR2 YFSETQ. The CDR3: CASSLVPSGRHYEQYF. DNA of the CDR3: TGCGCCAGCAGCTTGGTACCTAGCGGGAGACATTACGAGCAGTACTTC.

The chain combines TRBV9 with TRBJ2-4, with D possibly matching TRBD2 (6 bases). The CDR3 is 15 residues long. V shed 4 bases and J shed 0 bases, with 11 bases lying between them. In germline, CDR1 is SGDLS, CDR2 YYNGEE. The CDR3 region is CASSPGLIAKNIQYF. CDR3 nucleotide sequence: TGTGCCAGCAGCCCGGGACTTATAGCCAAAAACATTCAGTACTTC.

The gene calls are TRBV2 and TRBJ1-3; D is undetermined. The CDR3 is 12 residues long. Trimming left V 11 bases short and J 3 bases short, with 11 bases between. Germline lookup yields CDR1 SNHLY and CDR2 FYNNEI. The CDR3 DNA follows: TGTGCCTCCCGCAGGATTGGAAACACCATATATTTT. Its protein product is CASRRIGNTIYF. The variable domain in full, with the rest retrieved from reference TRBV2 and TRBJ1-3, is EPEVTQTPSHQVTQMGQEVILRCVPISNHLYFYWYRQILGQKVEFLVSFYNNEISEKSEIFDDQFSVERPDGSNFTLKIRSTKLEDSAMYFCASRRIGNTIYFGEGSWLTVV.

The chain is built from TRBV6-5 and TRBJ2-5; 7 bases match TRBD1. Germline values: CDR1 MNHEY, CDR2 SVGAGI. The V segment lost 2 bases and the J segment 3 bases; nucleotides outside the gene matches: 9. The CDR3 has 16 amino acids. The CDR3 nucleotides read TGTGCCAGCAGTTACGCGACAGGGCTCCCCAAAGAGACCCAGTACTTC. Encoded protein: CASSYATGLPKETQYF.

The rearrangement joins TRBV4-1 to TRBJ2-7; weak D call: TRBD2 (5 bases). Per the germline V gene, CDR1 is MGHRA and CDR2 is YSYEKL. Trimming removed 3 bases from V and 4 bases from J, with 10 bases in between. This CDR3 is built from 13 residues. CDR3: CASSHPSQYEQYF. CDR3 sequence (DNA): TGCGCCAGCAGCCACCCTAGCCAGTACGAGCAGTACTTC.

This clonotype was seen a few times. This chain uses TRBV9 with TRBJ2-7, with 7 bases aligning to TRBD2. The junction had 2 bases not matched to a gene; V was cut back by 2 bases and J by 0 bases. This CDR3 is built from 14 residues. The germline CDR1 and CDR2 sequences are SGDLS and YYNGEE. DNA of the CDR3: TGTGCCAGCAGCGTCACTAGCGACTCCTACGAGCAGTACTTC. Translated: CASSVTSDSYEQYF.

In regard to this clonotype: A much larger clone lies a single base off, so this may be a read error. V and J are TRBV7-9 and TRBJ2-7, with TRBD1 matching 9 bases. Germline values: CDR1 SEHNR, CDR2 FQNEAQ (reference sequence). This CDR3 spans 12 amino acids. Unmatched junction bases numbered 3, after V lost 8 bases and J lost 4 bases. The CDR3: CASQDRGYEQYF. The CDR3 DNA follows: TGTGCCAGCCAGGACAGGGGATACGAGCAGTACTTC.

In this sample, this clonotype turned up once. At one end, the junction sequence differs from germline, possibly due to a read error. The chain links TRBV7-8 to TRBJ2-2, with 8 positions matching TRBD2. The CDR3 runs to 17 residues. Germline values: CDR1 SGHVS, CDR2 FQNEAQ. CDR3 loop: CARSPSVREGRTGELFF. CDR3 DNA: TGTGCCCGCAGCCCCTCGGTCCGGGAGGGGAGGACCGGGGAGCTGTTTTTT. The variable domain in full, with the rest retrieved from reference TRBV7-8 and TRBJ2-2, is GAGVSQSPRYKVAKRGQDVALRCDPISGHVSLFWYQQALGQGPEFLTYFQNEAQLDKSGLPSDRFFAERPEGSVSTLKIQRTQQEDSAVYLCARSPSVREGRTGELFFGEGSRLTVL.

The genes are TRBV4-3 and TRBJ2-7; D call uncertain. This CDR3 region has 14 residues. Germline values: CDR1 LGHNA, CDR2 YSLEER. The V end lost 1 base, the J end lost 4 bases, and 11 bases lay between the germline ends. The CDR3 loop is CASSQVRSSYEQYF. CDR3 DNA: TGCGCCAGCAGCCAAGTGAGGTCCAGTTACGAGCAGTACTTC.

The genes are TRBV12-3 or TRBV12-4 and TRBJ2-7; D tentatively reads TRBD1 or TRBD2 (5 bases each). The CDR3 extends over 14 amino acids. V was cut by 6 bases and J by 0 bases, with 12 bases left in between. The CDR3: CASRGRYSSYEQYF. The CDR3 DNA sequence: TGTGCCAGCAGGGGACGGTACAGCTCCTACGAGCAGTACTTC.

In this sample, this clonotype turned up once. The chain uses TRBV3-1 and TRBJ2-7, with a tentative D call TRBD1 (7 bases). CDR1 is LGHDT, CDR2 YNNKEL, per germline (reference sequence). The CDR3 totals 17 residues. V dropped 4 bases and J dropped 2 bases, with 21 bases sitting between them. The CDR3 sequence is CASSPIPSRGETYEQYF. CDR3 sequence (DNA): TGTGCCAGCAGCCCAATCCCGTCCAGGGGGGAAACCTACGAGCAGTACTTC.

This clonotype appeared once. This chain links TRBV12-3 or TRBV12-4 with TRBJ2-3, with D perhaps TRBD1 (5 bases). The CDR3 runs 14 residues. V was clipped by 4 bases and J by 2 bases, with 10 bases between them. The CDR3 nucleotides read TGTGCCAGCAGTTGGGGCAGGGACACAGATACGCAGTATTTT. Translation: CASSWGRDTDTQYF.

V gene TRBV2 combines with J gene TRBJ2-3; D not certain. The CDR3 extends over 14 amino acids. Deletions cut 8 bases from V and 4 bases from J, with 16 bases between. Germline assignment: CDR1 SNHLY and CDR2 FYNNEI. The CDR3 DNA sequence: TGTGCCAGCCCAGGCGGACCTGCGGCAGATACGCAGTATTTT. It encodes CASPGGPAADTQYF.

The rearrangement links TRBV6-5 to TRBJ2-4; D perhaps matches TRBD1 (6 bases). The CDR3 contains 11 residues. V lost 11 bases to trimming and J lost 8 bases, with 13 bases between them. Germline assignment: CDR1 MNHEY and CDR2 SVGAGI. The CDR3 DNA follows: TGTGCCGCCCGAAAGGGGGACATTCAGTACTTC. This encodes CAARKGDIQYF.

The chain recombines TRBV7-9 with TRBJ2-1; D may match TRBD1 or TRBD2 (5 bases each). The CDR3 is 12 amino acids. The germline V and J ends were trimmed by 1 base and 8 bases, with 6 bases remaining between them. Germline values: CDR1 SEHNR, CDR2 FQNEAQ (reference sequence). Here the CDR3 DNA reads TGTGCCAGCAGCTTAGGGGGGTATGAGCAGTTCTTC. Encoded protein: CASSLGGYEQFF. Full variable domain (missing parts from reference TRBV7-9 and TRBJ2-1): DTGVSQNPRHKITKRGQNVTFRCDPISEHNRLYWYRQTLGQGPEFLTYFQNEAQLEKSRLLSDRFSAERPKGSFSTLEIQRTEQGDSAMYLCASSLGGYEQFFGPGTRLTVL.

V is TRBV29-1 and J is TRBJ1-2, with unresolved D. V was clipped by 2 bases and J by 0 bases, with 10 bases between them. Germline CDR1 reads SQVTM; CDR2 reads ANQGSEA. The CDR3 runs 14 residues. The CDR3 here is CSVEPPEANYGYTF. CDR3 sequence (DNA): TGCAGCGTTGAACCTCCTGAAGCTAACTATGGCTACACCTTC. The entire variable domain, with the rest obtained from reference TRBV29-1 and TRBJ1-2, is as follows: SAVISQKPSRDICQRGTSLTIQCQVDSQVTMMFWYRQQPGQSLTLIATANQGSEATYESGFVIDKFPISRPNLTFSTLTVSNMSPEDSSIYLCSVEPPEANYGYTFGSGTRLTVV.

The chain is built from TRBV28 and TRBJ1-2; TRBD1 aligns across 9 bases. The ends lost 7 bases at V and 7 bases at J; junction bases unmatched: 7. This CDR3 is 13 amino acids long. CDR1 and CDR2 from the germline V gene are MDHEN and SYDVKM. The CDR3 spells CASTLQGAGGYTF. The CDR3 bases are TGTGCCAGCACCCTACAGGGGGCAGGTGGCTACACCTTC.